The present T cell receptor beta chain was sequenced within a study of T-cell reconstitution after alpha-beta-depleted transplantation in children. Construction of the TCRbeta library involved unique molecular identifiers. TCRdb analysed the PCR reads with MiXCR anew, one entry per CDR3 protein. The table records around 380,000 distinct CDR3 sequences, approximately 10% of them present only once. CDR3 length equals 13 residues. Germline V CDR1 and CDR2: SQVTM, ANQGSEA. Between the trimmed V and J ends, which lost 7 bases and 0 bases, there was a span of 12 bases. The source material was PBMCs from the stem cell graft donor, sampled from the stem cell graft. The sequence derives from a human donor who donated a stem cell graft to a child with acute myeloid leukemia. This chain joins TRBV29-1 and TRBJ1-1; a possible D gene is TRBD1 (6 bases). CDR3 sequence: CSGNGQMNTEAFF. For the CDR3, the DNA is TGCAGCGGCAATGGACAGATGAACACTGAAGCTTTCTTT.